This record covers a single TCR beta chain. This clone has a handful of counts. The antigen it recognizes is unknown. No much larger clonotype is one base removed from it; base qualities were not supplied. Each clonotype received, on average, 10x coverage in deep resolution sequencing performed on a MiSeq, where the target depth lay between 1 in 1 million and 1 in 200,000 T cells. The immunoSEQ hsTCRB Kit was used to generate the TCR beta libraries. In the original analysis: Data were analyzed with ImmunoSEQ Data Assistant and ImmunoSEQ Analyzer, with V, D and J genes assigned per IMGT definitions. Clonality, which ranges from 0 to 1, was calculated as one minus the normalized Shannon entropy of productive rearrangement frequencies. Only overrepresented clonotypes making up at least 0.05% of the repertoire of each patient were included in the public clonotype analysis. Repertoires from more than ten age-matched healthy donors in immuneACCESS were used as clonality controls. As stored in TCRdb, this immuneACCESS dataset retains in-frame rearrangements with V and J assigned. A fraction of the clones does not appear; measured against another copy, unresolved V genes explain less than half of the discrepancy, and the remainder lacks a known reason. The V and J calls and clone size come from that table; D and trimming were worked out from the DNA. For this sample there are around 300,000 clones; around four fifths appear just once. The ten top clones hold 6.5% to 8.5% of the sample.

The sample is drawn from a study of cytotoxic CD8 clonotypes in ibrutinib-treated CLL (dated by TCRdb to about 2021). For the study in its entirety: The cohort had ten to twelve relapsed/refractory and around 15 treatment-naive patients; fewer than 18 were IGHV unmutated. Cryopreserved peripheral blood mononuclear cells were collected before treatment, at response, and at either disease progression or sustained remission. Partial responses were observed in about 24 patients and complete responses in 2; after a median follow-up of roughly 62 months, remission was maintained in approximately 14 patients and progression was observed in around twelve. The response samples were drawn at a median of roughly twelve months into treatment, with a range of roughly 6 to 40 months. Longitudinal samples were available for about 30% of the roughly 90 trial participants. An average of roughly 270,000 productive templates and about 100,000 productive rearrangements was obtained per sample. Broader findings and caveats from the paper: Clonality increased at ibrutinib response, stayed stable in sustained remission, and fell back toward baseline at progression. Baseline clonality was found to be higher than that of age-matched healthy donors and was strongly correlated with circulating CD8+ T-cell counts. Lymph node repertoires were not examined, and the timing of sampling was not matched between patients in sustained remission and those whose disease progressed. Public clonotypes were rare and either shrank or stayed stable during treatment, and the rise in clonality at ibrutinib response reflected expansion of private clonotypes.

For TCR beta library preparation, roughly 2 micrograms of genomic DNA were extracted from the cryopreserved PBMCs. Longitudinal blood samples from CLL patients receiving ibrutinib monotherapy were subjected to high-throughput TCR beta sequencing. Patients were enrolled in a phase 2 open-label single-center ibrutinib monotherapy trial. Including cysteine and phenylalanine, the CDR3 has 14 amino acids. CDR3 DNA only is kept here, 42 bases in frame from base 1. Trimming costs V 1 base and J 6 bases, and their ends lie 12 bases apart. CDR1 LGHNA and CDR2 YNFKEQ are derived from the germline V gene. The chain joins TRBV4-2 to TRBJ1-1, with no confident D gene call. The TCR comes from a human donor with chronic lymphocytic leukemia. Material: PBMCs, obtained before ibrutinib treatment. CDR3 region: CASSQVTSKPEAFF. Here is the DNA: TGTGCCAGCAGCCAAGTAACAAGTAAACCTGAAGCTTTCTTT.